Detailed here is one TCR beta chain. The data originate from a study of blood T cell repertoires in COVID-19. Per the authors' pipeline: Using reference gene primer amplification, nucleated cell counts were estimated. Clones were read by immunoSEQ multiplex PCR, and TCRdb kept only the in-frame ones, dropping some. The V and J calls and clone size come from that table; D and trimming were worked out from the DNA. The sample comprises 200,000 to 300,000 clones, 70% to 90% of which are singletons, and roughly 3% rests with the top ten. Trimming removed 0 bases from V and 9 bases from J, with 15 bases in between. From germline, CDR1 is SGHDN and CDR2 FVKESK. The CDR3 is 15 residues long.

The sequencing input was peripheral blood. V is TRBV14 and J is TRBJ2-1; D might be TRBD2 (6 bases). The sequence derives from a woman aged 25 to 39 who had recovered from COVID-19. CDR3 DNA sequence: TGTGCCAGCAGCCAAGATTTCGGAGGGACCTTTGAGCAGTTCTTC. This translates into CASSQDFGGTFEQFF.